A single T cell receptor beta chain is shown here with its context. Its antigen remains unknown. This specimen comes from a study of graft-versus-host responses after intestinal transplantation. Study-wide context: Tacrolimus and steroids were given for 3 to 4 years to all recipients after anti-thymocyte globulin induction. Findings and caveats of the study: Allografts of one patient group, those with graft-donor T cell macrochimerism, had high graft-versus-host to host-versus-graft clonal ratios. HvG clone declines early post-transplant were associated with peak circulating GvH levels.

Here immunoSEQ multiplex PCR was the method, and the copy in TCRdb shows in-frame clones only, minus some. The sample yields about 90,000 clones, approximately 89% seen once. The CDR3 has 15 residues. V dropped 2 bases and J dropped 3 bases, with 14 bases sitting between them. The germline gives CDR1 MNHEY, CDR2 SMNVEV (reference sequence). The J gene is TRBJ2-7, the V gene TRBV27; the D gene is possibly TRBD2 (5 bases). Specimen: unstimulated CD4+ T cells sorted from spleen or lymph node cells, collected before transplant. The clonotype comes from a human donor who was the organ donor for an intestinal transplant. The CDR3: CASSLEGAAGYEQYF. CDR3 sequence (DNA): TGTGCCAGCAGTTTAGAGGGCGCCGCGGGCTACGAGCAGTACTTC.